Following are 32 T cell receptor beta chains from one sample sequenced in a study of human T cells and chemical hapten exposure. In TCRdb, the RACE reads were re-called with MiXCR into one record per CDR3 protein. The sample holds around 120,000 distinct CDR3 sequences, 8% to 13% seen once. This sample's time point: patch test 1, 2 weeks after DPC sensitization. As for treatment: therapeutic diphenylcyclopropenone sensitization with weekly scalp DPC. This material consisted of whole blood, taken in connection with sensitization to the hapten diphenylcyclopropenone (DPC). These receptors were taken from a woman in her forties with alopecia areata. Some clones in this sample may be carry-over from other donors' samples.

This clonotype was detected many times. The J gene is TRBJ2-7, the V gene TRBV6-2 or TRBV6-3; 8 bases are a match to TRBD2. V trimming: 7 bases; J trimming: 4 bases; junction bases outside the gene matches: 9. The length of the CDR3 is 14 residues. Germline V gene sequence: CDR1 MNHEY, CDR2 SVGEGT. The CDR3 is CASKIAGSGYEQYF. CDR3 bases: TGTGCCAGCAAAATAGCGGGATCTGGGTACGAGCAGTACTTC.

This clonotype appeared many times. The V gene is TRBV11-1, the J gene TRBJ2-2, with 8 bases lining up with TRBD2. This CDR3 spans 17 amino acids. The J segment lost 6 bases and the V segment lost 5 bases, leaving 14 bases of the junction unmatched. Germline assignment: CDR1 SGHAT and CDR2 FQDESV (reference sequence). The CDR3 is CASSVGSGAYTSGELFF. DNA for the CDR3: TGTGCCAGCAGCGTGGGTAGCGGGGCCTATACGTCCGGGGAGCTGTTTTTT. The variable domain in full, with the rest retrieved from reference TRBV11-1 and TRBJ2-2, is EAEVAQSPRYKITEKSQAVAFWCDPISGHATLYWYRQILGQGPELLVQFQDESVVDDSQLPKDRFSAERLKGVDSTLKIQPAELGDSAMYLCASSVGSGAYTSGELFFGEGSRLTVL.

CDR3 amino acids: CASSVATDSDYGYTF. The CDR3 nucleotides are TGTGCCAGCAGCGTAGCAACAGACTCTGACTATGGCTACACCTTC. The chain combines TRBV9 with TRBJ1-2; D is unclear. The CDR3 consists of 15 residues. Per the germline V gene, CDR1 is SGDLS and CDR2 is YYNGEE. V shed 0 bases and J shed 3 bases, with 12 bases lying between them.

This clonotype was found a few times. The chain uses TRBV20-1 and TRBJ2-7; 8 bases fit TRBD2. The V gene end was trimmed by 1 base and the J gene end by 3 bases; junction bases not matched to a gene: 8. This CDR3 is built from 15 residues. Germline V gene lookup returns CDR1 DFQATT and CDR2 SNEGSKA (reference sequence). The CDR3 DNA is TGCAGTGCTAGAGTGGGTAGCGGGGCTTTCTACGAGCAGTACTTC. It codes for CSARVGSGAFYEQYF.

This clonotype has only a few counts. This CDR3 reads CASSQGISGGIPDTQYF. Written as DNA, the CDR3 is TGCGCCAGCAGCCAAGGGATCAGCGGGGGGATTCCAGATACGCAGTATTTT. The rearrangement uses TRBV4-1 and TRBJ2-3, with 9 bases fitting TRBD2. The CDR3 extends over 17 amino acids. Germline CDR1 reads MGHRA; CDR2 reads YSYEKL. V shed 1 base and J 4 bases; nucleotides not matched to a gene: 9.

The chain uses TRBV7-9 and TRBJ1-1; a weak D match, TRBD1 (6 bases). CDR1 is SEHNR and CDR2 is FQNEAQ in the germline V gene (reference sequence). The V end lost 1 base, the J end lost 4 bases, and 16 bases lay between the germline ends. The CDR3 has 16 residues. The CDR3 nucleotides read TGTGCCAGCAGCTTAGGCGGGGGGGCCGACGGCACTGAAGCTTTCTTT. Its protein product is CASSLGGGADGTEAFF. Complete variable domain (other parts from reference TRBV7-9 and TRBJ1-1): DTGVSQNPRHKITKRGQNVTFRCDPISEHNRLYWYRQTLGQGPEFLTYFQNEAQLEKSRLLSDRFSAERPKGSFSTLEIQRTEQGDSAMYLCASSLGGGADGTEAFFGQGTRLTVV.

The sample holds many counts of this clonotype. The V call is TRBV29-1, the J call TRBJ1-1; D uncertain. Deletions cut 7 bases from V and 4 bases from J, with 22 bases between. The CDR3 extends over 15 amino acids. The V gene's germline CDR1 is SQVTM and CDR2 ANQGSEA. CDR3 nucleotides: TGCAGCGCAGAAGATAGGAGCTGGGCGAGCACTGAAGCTTTCTTT. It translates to CSAEDRSWASTEAFF.

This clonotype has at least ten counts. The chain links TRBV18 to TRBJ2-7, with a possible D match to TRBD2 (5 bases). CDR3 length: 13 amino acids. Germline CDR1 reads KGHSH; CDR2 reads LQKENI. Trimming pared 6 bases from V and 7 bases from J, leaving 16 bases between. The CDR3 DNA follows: TGTGCCAGCTCGACTACGACTGCCATGGAGCAGTACTTC. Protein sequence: CASSTTTAMEQYF.

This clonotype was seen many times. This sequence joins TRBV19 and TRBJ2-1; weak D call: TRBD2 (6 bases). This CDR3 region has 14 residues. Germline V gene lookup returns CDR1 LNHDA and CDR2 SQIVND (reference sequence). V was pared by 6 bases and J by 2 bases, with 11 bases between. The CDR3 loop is CASSPGGPYNEQFF. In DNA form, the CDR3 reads TGTGCCAGTAGCCCCGGAGGGCCCTACAATGAGCAGTTCTTC.

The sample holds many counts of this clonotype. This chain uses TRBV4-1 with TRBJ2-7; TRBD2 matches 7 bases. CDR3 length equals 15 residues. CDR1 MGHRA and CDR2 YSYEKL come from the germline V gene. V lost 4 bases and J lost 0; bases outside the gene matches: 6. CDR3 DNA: TGCGCCAGCAGCCCGGAGGCTAGCGGCTCCTACGAGCAGTACTTC. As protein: CASSPEASGSYEQYF.

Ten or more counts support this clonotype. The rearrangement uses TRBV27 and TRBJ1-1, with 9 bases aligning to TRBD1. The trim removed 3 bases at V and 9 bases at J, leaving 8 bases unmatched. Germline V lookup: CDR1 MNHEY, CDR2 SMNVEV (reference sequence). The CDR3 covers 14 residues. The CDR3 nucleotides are TGTGCCAGCAGTTTCTTCCGGGACAGGGCAAAAGCTTTCTTT. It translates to CASSFFRDRAKAFF.

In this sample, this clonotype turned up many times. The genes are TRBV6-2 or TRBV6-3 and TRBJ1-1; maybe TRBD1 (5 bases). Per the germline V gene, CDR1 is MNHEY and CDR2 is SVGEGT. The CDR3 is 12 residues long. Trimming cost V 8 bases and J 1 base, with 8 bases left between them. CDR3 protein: CASATANTEAFF. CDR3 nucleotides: TGTGCCAGCGCGACAGCGAACACTGAAGCTTTCTTT.

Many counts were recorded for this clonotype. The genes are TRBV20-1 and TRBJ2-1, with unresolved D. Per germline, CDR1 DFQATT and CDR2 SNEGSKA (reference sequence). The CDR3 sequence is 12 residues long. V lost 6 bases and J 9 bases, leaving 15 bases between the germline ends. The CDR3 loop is CSAPLRSGEQFF. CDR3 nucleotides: TGCAGTGCCCCACTACGATCGGGTGAGCAGTTCTTC.

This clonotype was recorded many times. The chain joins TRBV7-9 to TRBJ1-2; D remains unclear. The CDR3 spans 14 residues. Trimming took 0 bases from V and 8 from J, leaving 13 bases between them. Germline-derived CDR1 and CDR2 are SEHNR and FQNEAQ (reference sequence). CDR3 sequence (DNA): TGTGCCAGCAGCTTAGCGCAGGAGGGTAACGGCTACACCTTC. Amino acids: CASSLAQEGNGYTF.

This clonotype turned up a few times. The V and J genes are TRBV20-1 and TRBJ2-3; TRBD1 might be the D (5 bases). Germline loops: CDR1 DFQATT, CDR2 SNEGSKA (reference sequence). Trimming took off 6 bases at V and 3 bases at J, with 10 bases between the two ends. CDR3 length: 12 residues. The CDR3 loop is CSAAQGTDTQYF. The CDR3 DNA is TGCAGTGCCGCCCAGGGAACAGATACGCAGTATTTT.

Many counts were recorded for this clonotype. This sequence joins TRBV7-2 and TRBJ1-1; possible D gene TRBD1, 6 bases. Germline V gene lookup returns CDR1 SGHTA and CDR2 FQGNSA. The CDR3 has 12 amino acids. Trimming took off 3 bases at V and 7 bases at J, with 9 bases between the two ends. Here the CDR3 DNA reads TGTGCCAGCAGCTTTAGGGGGGATGAAGCTTTCTTT. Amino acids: CASSFRGDEAFF.

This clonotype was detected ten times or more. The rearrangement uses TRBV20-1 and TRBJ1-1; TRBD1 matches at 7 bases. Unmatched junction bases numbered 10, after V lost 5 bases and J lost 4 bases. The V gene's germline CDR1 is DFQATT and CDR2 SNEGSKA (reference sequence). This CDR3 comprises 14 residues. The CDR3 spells CSAANRGGGTEAFF. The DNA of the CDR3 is TGCAGTGCTGCCAACAGGGGTGGTGGCACTGAAGCTTTCTTT.

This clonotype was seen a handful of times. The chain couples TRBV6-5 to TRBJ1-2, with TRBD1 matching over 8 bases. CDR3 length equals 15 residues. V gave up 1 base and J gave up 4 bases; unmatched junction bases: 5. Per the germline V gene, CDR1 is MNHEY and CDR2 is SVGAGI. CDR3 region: CASSYFGTGSYGYTF. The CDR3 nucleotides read TGTGCCAGCAGTTACTTCGGGACAGGAAGCTATGGCTACACCTTC.

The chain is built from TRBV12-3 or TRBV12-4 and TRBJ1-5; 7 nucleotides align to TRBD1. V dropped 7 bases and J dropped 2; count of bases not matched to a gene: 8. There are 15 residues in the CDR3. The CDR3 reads CASTKNGQGNQPQHF. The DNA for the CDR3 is TGTGCCAGCACCAAAAACGGACAGGGCAATCAGCCCCAGCATTTT.

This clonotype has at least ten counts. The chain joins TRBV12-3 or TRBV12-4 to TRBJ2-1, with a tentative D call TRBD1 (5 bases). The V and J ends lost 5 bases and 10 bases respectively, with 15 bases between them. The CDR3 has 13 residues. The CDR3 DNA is TGTGCCAGCAGTACCAAGGGGTTAGGGGAGCAGTTCTTC. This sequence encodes CASSTKGLGEQFF.

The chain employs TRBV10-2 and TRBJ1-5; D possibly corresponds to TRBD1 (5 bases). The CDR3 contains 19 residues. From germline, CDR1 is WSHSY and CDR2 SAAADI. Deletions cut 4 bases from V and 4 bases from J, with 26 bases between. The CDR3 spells CASSGGPQGSLLGNQPQHF. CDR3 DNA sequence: TGCGCCAGCAGTGGCGGCCCTCAGGGATCCCTTCTGGGAAATCAGCCCCAGCATTTT.

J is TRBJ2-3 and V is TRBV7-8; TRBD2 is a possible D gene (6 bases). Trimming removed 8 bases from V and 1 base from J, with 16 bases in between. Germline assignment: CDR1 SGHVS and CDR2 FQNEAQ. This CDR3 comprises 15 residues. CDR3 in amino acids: CASGEAGQRTDTQYF. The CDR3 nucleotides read TGTGCCAGCGGGGAGGCGGGGCAACGCACAGATACGCAGTATTTT.

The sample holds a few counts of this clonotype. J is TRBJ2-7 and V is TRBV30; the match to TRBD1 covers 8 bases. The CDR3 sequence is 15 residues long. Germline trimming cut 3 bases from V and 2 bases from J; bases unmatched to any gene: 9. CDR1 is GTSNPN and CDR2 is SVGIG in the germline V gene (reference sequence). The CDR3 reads CAWSRWETGAYEQYF. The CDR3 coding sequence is TGTGCCTGGAGCCGGTGGGAGACAGGGGCCTACGAGCAGTACTTC.

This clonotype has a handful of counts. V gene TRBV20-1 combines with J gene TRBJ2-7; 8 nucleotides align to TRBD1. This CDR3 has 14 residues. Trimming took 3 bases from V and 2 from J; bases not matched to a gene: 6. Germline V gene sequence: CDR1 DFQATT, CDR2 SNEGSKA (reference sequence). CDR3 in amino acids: CSASFQGATYEQYF. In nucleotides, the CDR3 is TGCAGTGCTAGTTTCCAGGGGGCGACCTACGAGCAGTACTTC.

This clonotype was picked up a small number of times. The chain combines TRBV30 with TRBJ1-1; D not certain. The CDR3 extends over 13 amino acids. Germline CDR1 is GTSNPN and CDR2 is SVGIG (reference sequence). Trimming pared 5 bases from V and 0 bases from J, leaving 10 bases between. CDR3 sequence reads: CAWAATMNTEAFF. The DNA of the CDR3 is TGTGCCTGGGCGGCGACCATGAACACTGAAGCTTTCTTT.

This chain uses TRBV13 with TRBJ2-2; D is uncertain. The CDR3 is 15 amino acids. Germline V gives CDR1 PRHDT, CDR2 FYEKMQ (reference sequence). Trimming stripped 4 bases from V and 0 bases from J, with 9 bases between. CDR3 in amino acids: CASSSGPTNTGELFF. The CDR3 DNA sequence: TGTGCCAGCAGCTCGGGCCCAACGAACACCGGGGAGCTGTTTTTT.

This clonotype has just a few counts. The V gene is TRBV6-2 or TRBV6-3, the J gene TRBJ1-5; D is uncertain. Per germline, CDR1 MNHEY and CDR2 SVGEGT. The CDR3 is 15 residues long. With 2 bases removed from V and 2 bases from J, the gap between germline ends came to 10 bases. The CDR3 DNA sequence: TGTGCCAGCAGTTACCGGGGTGGCGGCAATCAGCCCCAGCATTTT. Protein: CASSYRGGGNQPQHF.

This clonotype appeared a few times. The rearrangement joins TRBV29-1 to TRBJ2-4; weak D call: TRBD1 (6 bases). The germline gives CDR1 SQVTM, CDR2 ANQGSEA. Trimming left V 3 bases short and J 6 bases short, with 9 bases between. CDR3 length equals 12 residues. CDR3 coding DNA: TGCAGCGTTGATACGGACAGAAACATTCAGTACTTC. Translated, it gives CSVDTDRNIQYF. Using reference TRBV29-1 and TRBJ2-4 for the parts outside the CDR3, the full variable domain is SAVISQKPSRDICQRGTSLTIQCQVDSQVTMMFWYRQQPGQSLTLIATANQGSEATYESGFVIDKFPISRPNLTFSTLTVSNMSPEDSSIYLCSVDTDRNIQYFGAGTRLSVL.

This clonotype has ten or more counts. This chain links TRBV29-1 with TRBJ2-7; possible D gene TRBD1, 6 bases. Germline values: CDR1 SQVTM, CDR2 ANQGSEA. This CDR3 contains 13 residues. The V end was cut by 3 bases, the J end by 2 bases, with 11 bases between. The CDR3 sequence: CSVDVRGTYEQYF. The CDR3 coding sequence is TGCAGCGTTGATGTTAGGGGGACCTACGAGCAGTACTTC.

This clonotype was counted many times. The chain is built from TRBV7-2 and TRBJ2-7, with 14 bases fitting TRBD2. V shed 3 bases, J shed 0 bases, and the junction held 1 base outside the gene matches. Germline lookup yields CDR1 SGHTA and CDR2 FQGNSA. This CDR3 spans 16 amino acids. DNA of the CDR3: TGTGCCAGCAGCTTCGGGACTAGCGGGAGCTCCTACGAGCAGTACTTC. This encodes CASSFGTSGSSYEQYF.

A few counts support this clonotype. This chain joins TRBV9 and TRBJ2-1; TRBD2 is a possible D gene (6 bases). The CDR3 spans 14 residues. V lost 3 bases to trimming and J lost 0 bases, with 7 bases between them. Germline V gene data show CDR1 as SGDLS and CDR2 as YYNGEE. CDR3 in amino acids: CASSAGSSYNEQFF. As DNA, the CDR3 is TGTGCCAGCAGCGCCGGGAGCTCCTACAATGAGCAGTTCTTC.

The CDR3 DNA follows: TGTGCCAGTAGCCGAACCGGGACTGGAATCAACTATGGCTACACCTTC. Its protein product is CASSRTGTGINYGYTF. The chain has TRBV19 and TRBJ1-2, with D perhaps TRBD1 (5 bases). From germline, CDR1 is LNHDA and CDR2 SQIVND (reference sequence). Trimming removed 6 bases at V and 2 bases at J, with 19 bases between. This CDR3 is built from 16 residues. Based on the CDR3 plus reference TRBV19 and TRBJ1-2, the full variable domain is DGGITQSPKYLFRKEGQNVTLSCEQNLNHDAMYWYRQDPGQGLRLIYYSQIVNDFQKGDIAEGYSVSREKKESFPLTVTSAQKNPTAFYLCASSRTGTGINYGYTFGSGTRLTVV.